What follows is one TCR beta chain and its context. Its specificity is unknown. Use of 60 Vbeta and 13 Jbeta primers characterized the PCR. Sequencing used immunoSEQ multiplex PCR; TCRdb keeps in-frame clones, though not all of them. Of over 150,000 clones in the sample, approximately 82% were seen once. The V and J ends lost 2 bases and 5 bases respectively, with 14 bases between them. The CDR3 totals 14 residues. Germline V gene sequence: CDR1 SGHRS, CDR2 YFSETQ. This sample stems from a study of cytomegalovirus exposure and HLA in healthy donors. Study in general: Among 150 million to 200 million T cells, an earlier analysis found about 100 million unique TCR beta sequences. Regarding the study as a whole: A missense variant in DCLRE1C was later tied to TCR beta V- and J-gene trimming. A previous analysis found most TCR beta V segments productive roughly 87% or roughly 30% of the time. When analyzed later, the rates of TCR association showed variation by HLA locus, with DRB1 the most and HLA-C the fewest.

Specimen: PBMCs. The TCR sequence derives from a girl between 2 and 10 years old in good health and CMV-seropositive. The chain is built from TRBV5-1 and TRBJ2-7; D call uncertain. The DNA of the CDR3 is TGCGCCAGCAGCTTATCCGGAGACTCAAACGAGCAGTACTTC. This sequence encodes CASSLSGDSNEQYF. Complete variable domain (other parts from reference TRBV5-1 and TRBJ2-7): KAGVTQTPRYLIKTRGQQVTLSCSPISGHRSVSWYQQTPGQGLQFLFEYFSETQRNKGNFPGRFSGRQFSNSRSEMNVSTLELGDSALYLCASSLSGDSNEQYFGPGTRLTVT.